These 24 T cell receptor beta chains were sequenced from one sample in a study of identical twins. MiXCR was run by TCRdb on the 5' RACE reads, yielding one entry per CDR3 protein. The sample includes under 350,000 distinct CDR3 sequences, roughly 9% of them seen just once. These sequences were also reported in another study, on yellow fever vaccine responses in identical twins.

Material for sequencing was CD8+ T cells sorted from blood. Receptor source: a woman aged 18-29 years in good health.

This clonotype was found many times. CDR3 amino acids: CASSSGTGVYGYTF. DNA of the CDR3: TGTGCCAGCAGCTCCGGGACAGGGGTCTATGGCTACACCTTC. The rearrangement joins TRBV12-3 or TRBV12-4 to TRBJ1-2, with 10 bases aligning to TRBD1. This CDR3 spans 14 amino acids. V lost 6 bases and J lost 4; bases outside the gene matches: 5.

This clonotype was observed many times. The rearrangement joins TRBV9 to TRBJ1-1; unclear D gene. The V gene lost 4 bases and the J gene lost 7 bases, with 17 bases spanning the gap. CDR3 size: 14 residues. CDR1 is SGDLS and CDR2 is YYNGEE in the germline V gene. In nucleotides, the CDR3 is TGTGCCAGCAGCCCTTCGGACCGCTACAATGAAGCTTTCTTT. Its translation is CASSPSDRYNEAFF.

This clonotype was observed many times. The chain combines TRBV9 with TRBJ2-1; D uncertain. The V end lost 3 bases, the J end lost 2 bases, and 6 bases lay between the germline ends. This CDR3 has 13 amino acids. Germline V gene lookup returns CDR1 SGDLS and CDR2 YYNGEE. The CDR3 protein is CASSARTYNEQFF. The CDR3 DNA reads TGTGCCAGCAGCGCCCGGACCTACAATGAGCAGTTCTTC.

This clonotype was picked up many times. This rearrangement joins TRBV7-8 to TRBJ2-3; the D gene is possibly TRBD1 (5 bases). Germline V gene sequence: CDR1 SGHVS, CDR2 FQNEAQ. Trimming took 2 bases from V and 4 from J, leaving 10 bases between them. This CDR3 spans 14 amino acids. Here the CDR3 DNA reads TGTGCCAGCAGCTTATGGCAGGGCGCAGATACGCAGTATTTT. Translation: CASSLWQGADTQYF.

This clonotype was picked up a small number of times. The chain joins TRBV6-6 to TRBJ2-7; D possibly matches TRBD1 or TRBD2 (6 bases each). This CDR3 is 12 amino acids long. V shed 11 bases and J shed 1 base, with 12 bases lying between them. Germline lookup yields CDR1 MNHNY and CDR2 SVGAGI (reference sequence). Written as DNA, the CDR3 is TGTGCCGGCGGGGACACTTCCTACGAGCAGTACTTC. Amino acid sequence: CAGGDTSYEQYF.

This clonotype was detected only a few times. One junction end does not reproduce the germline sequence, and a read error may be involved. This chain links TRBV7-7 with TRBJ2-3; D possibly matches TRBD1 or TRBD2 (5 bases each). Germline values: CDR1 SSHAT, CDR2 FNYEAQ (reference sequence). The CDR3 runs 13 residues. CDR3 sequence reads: CASSPGLLDTQYF. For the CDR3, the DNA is TGTGCTAGCAGCCCGGGGCTACTGGATACGCAGTATTTT. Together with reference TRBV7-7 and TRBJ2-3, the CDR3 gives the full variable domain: GAGVSQSPRYKVTKRGQDVTLRCDPISSHATLYWYQQALGQGPEFLTYFNYEAQPDKSGLPSDRFSAERPEGSISTLTIQRTEQRDSAMYRCASSPGLLDTQYFGPGTRLTVL.

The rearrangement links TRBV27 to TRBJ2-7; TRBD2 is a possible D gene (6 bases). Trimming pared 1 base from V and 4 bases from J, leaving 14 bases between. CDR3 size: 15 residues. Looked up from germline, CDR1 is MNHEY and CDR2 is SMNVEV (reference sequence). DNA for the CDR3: TGTGCCAGCAGTTTATTCCGGGACTCCCGTTACGAGCAGTACTTC. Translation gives CASSLFRDSRYEQYF.

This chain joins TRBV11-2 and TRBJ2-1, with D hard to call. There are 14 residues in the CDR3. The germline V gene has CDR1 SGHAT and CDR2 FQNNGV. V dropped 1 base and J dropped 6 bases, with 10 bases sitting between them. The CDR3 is CASSLVPDGNEQFF. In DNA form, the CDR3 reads TGTGCCAGCAGCTTAGTCCCCGACGGCAATGAGCAGTTCTTC.

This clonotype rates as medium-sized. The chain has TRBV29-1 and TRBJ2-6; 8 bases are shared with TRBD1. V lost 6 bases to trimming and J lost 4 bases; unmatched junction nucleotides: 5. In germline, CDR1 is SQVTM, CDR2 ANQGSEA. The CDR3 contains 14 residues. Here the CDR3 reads CSVGTGAGANVLTF. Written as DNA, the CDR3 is TGCAGCGTGGGGACAGGAGCCGGGGCCAACGTCCTGACTTTC.

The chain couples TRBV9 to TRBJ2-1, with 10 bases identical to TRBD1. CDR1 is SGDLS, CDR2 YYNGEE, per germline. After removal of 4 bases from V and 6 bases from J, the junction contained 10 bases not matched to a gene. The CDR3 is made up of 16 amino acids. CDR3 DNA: TGTGCCAGCAGCACCTCCGGGACAGGGGTCCTCAATGAGCAGTTCTTC. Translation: CASSTSGTGVLNEQFF.

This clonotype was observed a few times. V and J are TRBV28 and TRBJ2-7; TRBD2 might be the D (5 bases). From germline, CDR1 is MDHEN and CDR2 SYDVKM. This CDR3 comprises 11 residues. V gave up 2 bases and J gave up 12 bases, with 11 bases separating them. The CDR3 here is CASSLVGRLYF. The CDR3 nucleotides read TGTGCCAGCAGTTTAGTGGGGAGACTGTACTTC.

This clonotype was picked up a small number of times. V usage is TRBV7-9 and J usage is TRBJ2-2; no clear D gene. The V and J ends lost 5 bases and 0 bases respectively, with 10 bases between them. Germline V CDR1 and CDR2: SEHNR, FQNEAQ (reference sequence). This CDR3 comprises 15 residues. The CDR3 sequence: CASSPQTANTGELFF. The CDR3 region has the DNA TGTGCCAGCAGCCCACAAACGGCGAACACCGGGGAGCTGTTTTTT.

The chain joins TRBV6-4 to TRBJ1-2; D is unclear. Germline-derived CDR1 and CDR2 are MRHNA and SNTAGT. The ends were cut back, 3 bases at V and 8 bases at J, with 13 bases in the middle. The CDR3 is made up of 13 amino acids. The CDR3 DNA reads TGTGCCAGCAGTGAAGGAGTAGGGTACGGCTACACCTTC. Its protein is CASSEGVGYGYTF.

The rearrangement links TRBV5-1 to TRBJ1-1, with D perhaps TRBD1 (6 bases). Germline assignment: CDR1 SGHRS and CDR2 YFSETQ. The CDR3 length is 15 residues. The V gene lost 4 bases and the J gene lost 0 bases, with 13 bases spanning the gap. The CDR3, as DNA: TGCGCCAGCAGCCCAACCGGGACACTGAACACTGAAGCTTTCTTT. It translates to CASSPTGTLNTEAFF.

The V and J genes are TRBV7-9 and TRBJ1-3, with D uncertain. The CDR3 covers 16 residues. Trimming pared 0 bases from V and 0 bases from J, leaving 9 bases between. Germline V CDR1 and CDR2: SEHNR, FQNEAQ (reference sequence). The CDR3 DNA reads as TGTGCCAGCAGCTTAGCCCTACCGAGCTCTGGAAACACCATATATTTT. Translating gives CASSLALPSSGNTIYF.

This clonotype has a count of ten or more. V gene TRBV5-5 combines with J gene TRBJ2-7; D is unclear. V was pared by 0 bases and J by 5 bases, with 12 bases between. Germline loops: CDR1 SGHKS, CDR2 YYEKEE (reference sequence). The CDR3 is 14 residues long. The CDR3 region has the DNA TGTGCCAGCAGCTTGGAATCCGCGGCCGACGAGCAGTACTTC. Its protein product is CASSLESAADEQYF.

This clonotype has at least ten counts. The CDR3 loop is CSVRLAYTGELFF. The CDR3 coding sequence is TGCAGCGTTCGACTAGCTTACACCGGGGAGCTGTTTTTT. The rearrangement uses TRBV29-1 and TRBJ2-2, with 7 bases matching TRBD2. The CDR3 length is 13 residues. Germline V lookup: CDR1 SQVTM, CDR2 ANQGSEA. Germline trimming cut 5 bases from V and 3 bases from J; bases unmatched to any gene: 3.

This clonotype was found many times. Here the CDR3 reads CASSLASPIPAEQYF. CDR3 in DNA: TGTGCCAGCAGCTTAGCGAGCCCCATTCCGGCCGAGCAGTACTTC. The chain couples TRBV7-2 to TRBJ2-7; D is unresolved. The CDR3 sequence is 15 residues long. Trimming took off 0 bases at V and 6 bases at J, with 15 bases between the two ends. CDR1 SGHTA and CDR2 FQGNSA come from the germline V gene. The full variable domain, in which reference TRBV7-2 and TRBJ2-7 provide the parts outside the CDR3, is GAGVSQSPSNKVTEKGKDVELRCDPISGHTALYWYRQSLGQGLEFLIYFQGNSAPDKSGLPSDRFSAERTGGSVSTLTIQRTQQEDSAVYLCASSLASPIPAEQYFGPGTRLTVT.

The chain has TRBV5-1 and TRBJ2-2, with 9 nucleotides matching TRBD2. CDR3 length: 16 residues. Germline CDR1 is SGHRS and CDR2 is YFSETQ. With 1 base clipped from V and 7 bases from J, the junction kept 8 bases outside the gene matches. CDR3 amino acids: CASSLLAGDANGELFF. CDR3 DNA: TGCGCCAGCAGCTTGTTAGCGGGAGATGCGAACGGGGAGCTGTTTTTT.

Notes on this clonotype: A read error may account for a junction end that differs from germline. CDR3: CASSEFPASVF. The DNA of the CDR3 is TGTGCCAGCAGTGAATTCCCCGCGTCGGTCTTC. The chain couples TRBV2 to TRBJ2-1; D uncertain. Germline CDR1 and CDR2: SNHLY and FYNNEI. This CDR3 contains 11 residues.

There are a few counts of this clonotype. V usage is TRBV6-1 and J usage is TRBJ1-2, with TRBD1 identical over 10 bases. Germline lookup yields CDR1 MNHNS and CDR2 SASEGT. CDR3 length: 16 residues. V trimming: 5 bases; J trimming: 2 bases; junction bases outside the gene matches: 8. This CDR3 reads CASSIRQGAVNYGYTF. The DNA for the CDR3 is TGTGCCAGCAGTATTAGACAGGGGGCGGTCAACTATGGCTACACCTTC.

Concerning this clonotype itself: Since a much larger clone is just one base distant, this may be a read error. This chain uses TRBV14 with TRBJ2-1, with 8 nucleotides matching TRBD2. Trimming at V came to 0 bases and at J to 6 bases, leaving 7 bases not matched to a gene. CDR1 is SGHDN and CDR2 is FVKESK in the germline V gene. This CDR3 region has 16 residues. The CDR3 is CASSQDVAGPVNEQFF. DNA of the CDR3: TGTGCCAGCAGCCAAGATGTAGCGGGACCCGTCAATGAGCAGTTCTTC.

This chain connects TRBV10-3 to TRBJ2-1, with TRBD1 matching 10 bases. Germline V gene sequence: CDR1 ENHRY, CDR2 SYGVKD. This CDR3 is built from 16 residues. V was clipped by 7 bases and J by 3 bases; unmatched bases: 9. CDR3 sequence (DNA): TGTGCCATCAATAGCGCCGGGACAGGGGACTACAATGAGCAGTTCTTC. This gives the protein CAINSAGTGDYNEQFF.

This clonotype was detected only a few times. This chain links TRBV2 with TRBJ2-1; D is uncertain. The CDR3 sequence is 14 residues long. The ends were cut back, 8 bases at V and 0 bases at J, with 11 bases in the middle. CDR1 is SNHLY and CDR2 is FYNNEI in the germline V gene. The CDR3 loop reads CASLTFSSYNEQFF. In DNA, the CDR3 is TGTGCCAGCTTAACATTTAGCTCCTACAATGAGCAGTTCTTC.